This T cell receptor (beta chain) was identified in a study of T cell responses to AZD1222 COVID-19 vaccine. Study summary: Whether given at about 4 or about 12 weeks, second doses were pooled.

Germline assignment: CDR1 SGHDT and CDR2 YYEEEE. The CDR3 sequence is 15 residues long. Trimming cost V 1 base and J 3 bases; bases outside gene matches: 2. Study results and limitations: Within unmutated variant regions lay the reported targets of nearly half of spike-specific TCRs. A mostly white British donor set with more females was recruited, and clonal diversity was possibly underestimated. Researchers took repertoire samples only after the peak T cell response had come.

With respect to this clone: Its antigen is undetermined.

The repertoire was sequenced with immunoSEQ multiplex PCR; TCRdb's copy has only in-frame clones and lacks some. The sample holds some 130,000 clones, 90% to 95% seen once. This receptor was taken from an adult in good health. Sample: peripheral blood, taken on day 0 of AZD1222 vaccination. The chain couples TRBV5-6 to TRBJ2-3; 10 nucleotides line up with TRBD2. The DNA of the CDR3 is TGTGCCAGCAGCTTGACTAGCGGGAAAACAGATACGCAGTATTTT. This translates into CASSLTSGKTDTQYF.